The 7 T cell receptor beta chains listed next were all sequenced from one sample in a study of glioma-infiltrating T cells after dendritic cell vaccination. Sequencing was performed with immunoSEQ multiplex PCR; in TCRdb, only in-frame clones are kept and a portion is missing. The sample records some 91,000 clones, 75% to 90% being singletons. Time point reported: after dendritic cell vaccination, including at tumor progression/relapse. This sample comprised blood, obtained after dendritic cell vaccination. These receptors all come from a human donor with glioblastoma.

This clone has a single count. The chain has TRBV4-2 and TRBJ2-5, with TRBD2 identical over 14 bases. The germline gives CDR1 LGHNA, CDR2 YNFKEQ. V was clipped by 0 bases and J by 5 bases; unmatched bases: 5. This CDR3 is 17 amino acids long. The CDR3 DNA sequence: TGTGCCAGCAGCCAAGATGGGACTAGCGGGAGTGGCGAGACCCAGTACTTC. It yields the protein CASSQDGTSGSGETQYF.

The chain joins TRBV6-1 to TRBJ2-5; 8 positions agree with TRBD1. CDR1 and CDR2 (germline): MNHNS, SASEGT. CDR3 length: 19 amino acids. V gave up 0 bases and J gave up 5 bases; unmatched junction bases: 17. CDR3 sequence reads: CASSEALTWAGGEGETQYF. The CDR3 DNA is TGTGCCAGCAGTGAAGCGCTCACTTGGGCAGGGGGCGAAGGGGAGACCCAGTACTTC.

This chain uses TRBV2 with TRBJ1-5, with 7 bases fitting TRBD1. Germline CDR1 SNHLY, CDR2 FYNNEI. The V gene end was trimmed by 6 bases and the J gene end by 4 bases; junction bases not matched to a gene: 6. CDR3 length: 14 amino acids. The CDR3 DNA sequence: TGTGCCAGCAGGTTTTCAGGGGGAAATCAGCCCCAGCATTTT. Encoded protein: CASRFSGGNQPQHF.

The V gene is TRBV7-2, the J gene TRBJ1-5; a possible D gene is TRBD1 (5 bases). This CDR3 is 14 amino acids long. V was shortened by 5 bases and J by 5 bases, with 13 bases between the two germline ends. From germline, CDR1 is SGHTA and CDR2 FQGNSA. The chain's CDR3 is CASSLDSSYQPQHF. Written as DNA, the CDR3 is TGTGCCAGCAGCCTTGACAGCTCCTATCAGCCCCAGCATTTT.

In DNA form, the CDR3 reads TGTGCCAGCAGCAAAGTCGGGTTAGGGGGTGAGGGAGTGTTGACAGATACGCAGTATTTT. Translated, it gives CASSKVGLGGEGVLTDTQYF. The chain combines TRBV21-1 with TRBJ2-3; the table names TRBD1, a call not compared with the DNA. TRBV21-1 is a pseudogene segment. The CDR3 has 20 amino acids.

This clone was picked up one time. The chain joins TRBV6-5 to TRBJ2-1; possible D gene TRBD2, 6 bases. This CDR3 comprises 13 residues. Germline V gene lookup returns CDR1 MNHEY and CDR2 SVGAGI. V was shortened by 6 bases and J by 4 bases, with 10 bases between the two germline ends. CDR3 region: CASSRGIYNEQFF. As DNA, the CDR3 is TGTGCCAGCAGCCGGGGGATATACAATGAGCAGTTCTTC.

V usage is TRBV7-6 and J usage is TRBJ2-7, with D perhaps TRBD1 (7 bases). Per the germline V gene, CDR1 is SGHVS and CDR2 is FNYEAQ. V shed 5 bases and J shed 0 bases, with 14 bases lying between them. The CDR3 covers 15 residues. The CDR3 region is CASSPQGGHSYEQYF. The CDR3 DNA follows: TGTGCCAGCAGCCCCCAGGGGGGCCACTCCTACGAGCAGTACTTC.